This TCR beta chain is from a study of beta chain features in type 1 diabetes. Every bit of the isolated RNA underwent reverse transcription, so sequencing read expressed TCRB transcripts. Repertoires were generated with immunoSEQ multiplex PCR, while TCRdb's copy carries only in-frame clones and drops some. The sample records under 250,000 clones, 13% to 15% being singletons. This clone was detected a few times. On average, the one heparinised blood draw given by each donor was around 120 mL. This CDR3 has 14 amino acids. Germline values: CDR1 SQVTM, CDR2 ANQGSEA. Trimming took 4 bases from V and 2 from J, leaving 14 bases between them.

The chain recombines TRBV29-1 with TRBJ1-2, with a tentative D call TRBD1 (6 bases). Sequencing input: naive CD4+ T cells from blood. The receptor was derived from a woman in her thirties or forties in good health. CDR3 region: CSVASGTRNYGYTF. CDR3 in DNA: TGCAGCGTTGCCTCCGGGACAAGGAACTATGGCTACACCTTC.